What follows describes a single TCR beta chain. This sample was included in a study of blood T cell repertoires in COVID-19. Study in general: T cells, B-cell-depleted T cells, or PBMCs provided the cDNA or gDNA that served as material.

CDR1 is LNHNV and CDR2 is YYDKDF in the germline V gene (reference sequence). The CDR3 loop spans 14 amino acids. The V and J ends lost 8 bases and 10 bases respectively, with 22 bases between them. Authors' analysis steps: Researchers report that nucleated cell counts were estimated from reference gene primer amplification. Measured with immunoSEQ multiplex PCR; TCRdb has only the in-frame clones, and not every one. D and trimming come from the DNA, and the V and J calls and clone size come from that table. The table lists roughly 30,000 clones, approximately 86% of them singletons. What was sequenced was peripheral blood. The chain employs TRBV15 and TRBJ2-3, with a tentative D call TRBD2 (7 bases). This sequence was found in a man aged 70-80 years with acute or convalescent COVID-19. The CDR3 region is CATQRRGGGGPQYF. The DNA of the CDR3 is TGTGCCACCCAACGACGGGGAGGGGGAGGTCCGCAGTATTTT.